A selection of T cell receptor beta chains follows, all from one sample in a study of identical twins. TCRdb analysed the 5' RACE reads with MiXCR anew, one entry per CDR3 protein. The sample carries around 690,000 distinct CDR3 sequences, 21% recorded once. Another study also made use of these data, one on T cells expressing NK-cell markers.

The sample was PBMCs. The receptors were gathered from a woman aged 18-29 years in good health. CDR3s include the opening cysteine and the closing phenylalanine or tryptophan. A D gene is named only where the DNA matches it firmly. Some rows mark clone size as missing; the rest say once, few, many or name a class of expanded clone.

abundance: many; v_gene: TRBV7-9; d_gene: .; j_gene: TRBJ1-1; CDR3aa: CASTPREYVNTEAFF; CDR3nt: TGTGCCAGCACCCCTCGAGAGTATGTGAACACTGAAGCTTTCTTT
abundance: .; v_gene: TRBV20-1; d_gene: .; j_gene: TRBJ2-5; CDR3aa: CSAQVAARETQYF; CDR3nt: TGCAGTGCTCAGGTGGCGGCAAGGGAGACCCAGTACTTC
abundance: .; v_gene: TRBV19; d_gene: TRBD2; j_gene: TRBJ2-1; CDR3aa: CASSIVEAGGPEQFF; CDR3nt: TGTGCCAGTAGTATAGTAGAGGCGGGGGGGCCTGAGCAGTTCTTC
abundance: .; v_gene: TRBV12-3/TRBV12-4; d_gene: .; j_gene: TRBJ1-2; CDR3aa: CASRKRRNSNYGYTF; CDR3nt: TGTGCCAGCCGGAAGAGGAGGAACTCTAACTATGGCTACACCTTC
abundance: many; v_gene: TRBV20-1; d_gene: .; j_gene: TRBJ1-5; CDR3aa: CSASLPTAENQPQHF; CDR3nt: TGCAGTGCTAGTCTTCCGACGGCGGAGAATCAGCCCCAGCATTTT
abundance: few; v_gene: TRBV11-2; d_gene: .; j_gene: TRBJ1-2; CDR3aa: CASSLVLGAPPGVDYGYTF; CDR3nt: TGTGCCAGCAGCTTAGTACTCGGGGCGCCTCCGGGGGTGGACTATGGCTACACCTTC
abundance: few; v_gene: TRBV6-1; d_gene: TRBD1; j_gene: TRBJ2-7; CDR3aa: CASSKSGTVGSYEQYF; CDR3nt: TGTGCCAGCAGTAAGTCCGGGACAGTGGGCTCCTACGAGCAGTACTTC
abundance: many; v_gene: TRBV10-3; d_gene: .; j_gene: TRBJ2-7; CDR3aa: CAISESSWKEQYF; CDR3nt: TGTGCCATCAGTGAGTCCTCGTGGAAAGAGCAGTACTTC
abundance: few; v_gene: TRBV20-1; d_gene: TRBD1; j_gene: TRBJ1-5; CDR3aa: CSAWDSRAYQPQHF; CDR3nt: TGCAGTGCCTGGGACAGCCGAGCTTATCAGCCCCAGCATTTT
abundance: .; v_gene: TRBV12-3/TRBV12-4; d_gene: .; j_gene: TRBJ1-2; CDR3aa: CASFTSGTDYGYTF; CDR3nt: TGTGCCAGCTTTACCTCCGGGACGGACTATGGCTACACCTTC
abundance: few; v_gene: TRBV20-1; d_gene: TRBD2; j_gene: TRBJ2-5; CDR3aa: CSAQRGPQETQYF; CDR3nt: TGCAGTGCTCAGCGGGGGCCCCAAGAGACCCAGTACTTC
abundance: few; v_gene: TRBV11-2; d_gene: TRBD2; j_gene: TRBJ2-5; CDR3aa: CASLPRGYQETQYF; CDR3nt: TGTGCCAGCCTCCCGCGGGGGTACCAAGAGACCCAGTACTTC
abundance: .; v_gene: TRBV5-6; d_gene: .; j_gene: TRBJ1-1; CDR3aa: CASSSLGGEAFF; CDR3nt: TGTGCCAGCAGCTCTCTAGGTGGTGAAGCTTTCTTT
abundance: few; v_gene: TRBV6-5; d_gene: TRBD1; j_gene: TRBJ2-7; CDR3aa: CASSYSKSWTGRSYEQYF; CDR3nt: TGTGCCAGCAGTTACTCGAAAAGTTGGACAGGACGTTCCTACGAGCAGTACTTC
abundance: .; v_gene: TRBV4-3; d_gene: TRBD2; j_gene: TRBJ2-3; CDR3aa: CASSPTLAGSTDTQYF; CDR3nt: TGCGCCAGCAGCCCAACCCTAGCGGGCTCCACAGATACGCAGTATTTT
abundance: .; v_gene: TRBV15; d_gene: .; j_gene: TRBJ1-2; CDR3aa: CATSRGAQQTYGYTF; CDR3nt: TGTGCCACCAGCAGAGGGGCTCAACAGACATATGGCTACACCTTC
abundance: .; v_gene: TRBV7-9; d_gene: TRBD1; j_gene: TRBJ2-3; CDR3aa: CASSSLDRGTTDTQYF; CDR3nt: TGTGCCAGCAGCTCATTGGACAGGGGGACCACAGATACGCAGTATTTT
abundance: .; v_gene: TRBV5-6; d_gene: TRBD2; j_gene: TRBJ2-3; CDR3aa: CASSFLRGGSDTQYF; CDR3nt: TGTGCCAGCAGCTTTTTGCGGGGGGGGTCAGATACGCAGTATTTT
abundance: .; v_gene: TRBV7-9; d_gene: TRBD1; j_gene: TRBJ1-2; CDR3aa: CASSSTDRVFLGSVYTF; CDR3nt: TGTGCCAGCAGCTCTACGGACAGGGTCTTTCTTGGTTCGGTTTACACCTTC
abundance: .; v_gene: TRBV12-3/TRBV12-4; d_gene: .; j_gene: TRBJ2-7; CDR3aa: CASSPRRGARGIHSYEQYF; CDR3nt: TGTGCCAGCAGTCCCAGAAGGGGTGCCCGAGGCATTCACTCCTACGAGCAGTACTTC